Presented here are 32 T cell receptor beta chains from one specimen sequenced in a study of cytomegalovirus exposure and HLA in healthy donors. Vbeta (60) and Jbeta (13) primers were used in the PCR. Sequenced by immunoSEQ multiplex PCR; TCRdb stores in-frame clones only, minus some. The sample has around 170,000 clones; around 80% are singletons. The sequencing input was PBMCs. These TCRs come from a man between 40 and 49 years old in good health and CMV-seronegative.

The chain carries TRBV18 and TRBJ2-7; D is unresolved. The V gene lost 2 bases and the J gene lost 1 base, with 12 bases spanning the gap. This CDR3 spans 15 amino acids. Germline V gene sequence: CDR1 KGHSH, CDR2 LQKENI. This CDR3 is CASSPVAAESYEQYF. The DNA of the CDR3 is TGTGCCAGCTCACCAGTCGCGGCCGAGTCCTACGAGCAGTACTTC.

This sequence joins TRBV18 and TRBJ2-2; D is perhaps TRBD2 (5 bases). Germline values: CDR1 KGHSH, CDR2 LQKENI. The CDR3 length is 15 residues. V was pared by 0 bases and J by 6 bases, with 11 bases between. CDR3 region: CASSPPASWAGELFF. The CDR3 bases are TGTGCCAGCTCACCACCCGCTAGCTGGGCCGGGGAGCTGTTTTTT.

The rearrangement links TRBV7-8 to TRBJ1-1; 7 bases line up with TRBD1. This CDR3 has 17 amino acids. Trimming removed 0 bases from V and 6 bases from J; junction bases left unmatched: 13. Germline V gene sequence: CDR1 SGHVS, CDR2 FQNEAQ. This CDR3 reads CASSLALSTGRRSEAFF. The DNA for the CDR3 is TGTGCCAGCAGCTTAGCGCTTTCGACAGGGCGGCGGTCTGAAGCTTTCTTT.

J is TRBJ2-7 and V is TRBV19; 7 bases map to TRBD1. The trim removed 0 bases at V and 7 bases at J, leaving 9 bases unmatched. The germline gives CDR1 LNHDA, CDR2 SQIVND (reference sequence). CDR3 length equals 15 residues. CDR3 DNA sequence: TGTGCCAGTAGTATAGATGGGGACAGACCACTGGAGCAGTACTTC. The encoded protein is CASSIDGDRPLEQYF.

The chain employs TRBV28 and TRBJ1-2, with D possibly being TRBD1 (5 bases). V dropped 5 bases and J dropped 3 bases, with 10 bases sitting between them. CDR3 length equals 13 residues. Germline V gene lookup returns CDR1 MDHEN and CDR2 SYDVKM. CDR3 sequence (DNA): TGTGCCAGCAGTGTACAGGTCGACTATGGCTACACCTTC. Its translation is CASSVQVDYGYTF.

The chain carries TRBV19 and TRBJ2-5; a weak D match, TRBD2 (6 bases). This CDR3 has 17 residues. The germline V and J ends were trimmed by 3 bases and 3 bases, with 20 bases remaining between them. Germline-derived CDR1 and CDR2 are LNHDA and SQIVND (reference sequence). The CDR3 reads CASSIYLWGVGEETQYF. CDR3 bases: TGTGCCAGTAGTATCTACCTTTGGGGGGTGGGAGAAGAGACCCAGTACTTC.

The V and J genes are TRBV7-6 and TRBJ1-2; D might be TRBD1 (6 bases). Trimming shortened V by 5 bases and J by 5 bases, and 15 bases separated the two germline ends. CDR3 length: 14 amino acids. Germline values: CDR1 SGHVS, CDR2 FNYEAQ. The CDR3 DNA follows: TGTGCCAGCAGCCCCTCCGGGACACTATATGGCTACACCTTC. Translation gives CASSPSGTLYGYTF.

V usage is TRBV11-3 and J usage is TRBJ2-3; the match to TRBD1 covers 8 bases. CDR3 length equals 17 residues. After removal of 0 bases from V and 4 bases from J, the junction contained 9 bases not matched to a gene. The germline V gene encodes CDR1 SGHNT and CDR2 YENEEA. The CDR3 here is CASSLDITGGSADTQYF. CDR3 DNA: TGTGCCAGCAGCTTAGATATCACAGGGGGGTCCGCAGATACGCAGTATTTT.

This rearrangement joins TRBV6-5 to TRBJ1-5, with D maybe TRBD1 (5 bases). This CDR3 has 14 residues. The germline V gene encodes CDR1 MNHEY and CDR2 SVGAGI. The CDR3 nucleotides read TGTGCTGCAGGGAGGGGTCATAGCAATCAGCCCCAGCATTTT. It is translated as CAAGRGHSNQPQHF.

This clone has only a few counts. The CDR3 coding sequence is TGTGCCAGCAGTCGAAGCACCTGGGAGGGCTACACCTTC. Encoded protein: CASSRSTWEGYTF. The V call is TRBV13, the J call TRBJ1-2; no reliable D call. Germline CDR1 is PRHDT and CDR2 is FYEKMQ (reference sequence). V was pared by 6 bases and J by 8 bases, with 16 bases between. The CDR3 has 13 residues.

V and J are TRBV5-1 and TRBJ2-5; D gene ambiguous. Looked up from germline, CDR1 is SGHRS and CDR2 is YFSETQ. V lost 1 base, J lost 3 bases, and 4 bases lay in between. The CDR3 spans 12 residues. Written as DNA, the CDR3 is TGCGCCAGCAGCTTGACAGAAGAGACCCAGTACTTC. It yields the protein CASSLTEETQYF.

V usage is TRBV27 and J usage is TRBJ2-3; 11 nucleotides match TRBD2. Unmatched junction bases numbered 25, after V lost 0 bases and J lost 8 bases. Germline lookup yields CDR1 MNHEY and CDR2 SMNVEV (reference sequence). The CDR3 totals 22 residues. The CDR3 reads CASSLSRGLASGRPRGGITQYF. CDR3 bases: TGTGCCAGCAGTTTATCGAGGGGGTTGGCTAGCGGGAGGCCCCGAGGAGGAATTACGCAGTATTTT.

The genes are TRBV27 and TRBJ1-1, with TRBD1 as a possible D gene (6 bases). The CDR3 has 16 amino acids. Germline values: CDR1 MNHEY, CDR2 SMNVEV (reference sequence). The germline V and J ends were trimmed by 8 bases and 3 bases, with 22 bases remaining between them. This chain's CDR3 is CASAPLGQGTDTEAFF. As DNA, the CDR3 is TGTGCCAGCGCCCCCTTAGGCCAGGGGACGGACACTGAAGCTTTCTTT.

The chain couples TRBV5-4 to TRBJ2-5, with D possibly TRBD1 on 6 matching bases. V lost 5 bases, J lost 3 bases, and 11 bases lay in between. This CDR3 has 13 residues. CDR1 SGHNT and CDR2 YYREEE come from the germline V gene (reference sequence). CDR3 sequence (DNA): TGTGCCAGCAGACCTGGACAGAAAGAGACCCAGTACTTC. Residues: CASRPGQKETQYF.

This rearrangement joins TRBV7-2 to TRBJ2-1; 9 bases map to TRBD2. V was clipped by 5 bases and J by 7 bases; unmatched bases: 9. The germline V gene has CDR1 SGHTA and CDR2 FQGNSA. The CDR3 is 15 amino acids. CDR3 nucleotides: TGTGCCAGCAGCGAGCGGGCGGGGGGGCCGAATGAGCAGTTCTTC. Translating gives CASSERAGGPNEQFF.

The CDR3 DNA reads TGTGCCAGTAGTATGGGGGGAATAGCGCAGTATTTT. Translation: CASSMGGIAQYF. V and J are TRBV19 and TRBJ2-3; perhaps TRBD2 as D (6 bases). The germline CDR1 and CDR2 sequences are LNHDA and SQIVND (reference sequence). The CDR3 length is 12 residues. Trimming removed 3 bases at V and 10 bases at J, with 11 bases between. The complete variable domain, with remaining parts taken from reference TRBV19 and TRBJ2-3, reads DGGITQSPKYLFRKEGQNVTLSCEQNLNHDAMYWYRQDPGQGLRLIYYSQIVNDFQKGDIAEGYSVSREKKESFPLTVTSAQKNPTAFYLCASSMGGIAQYFGPGTRLTVL.

This clone showed up just a few times. V and J are TRBV7-3 and TRBJ2-2, with D hard to call. V gave up 2 bases and J gave up 1 base, with 2 bases separating them. CDR3 length equals 13 residues. Germline loops: CDR1 SGHTA, CDR2 FQGTGA. The CDR3 nucleotides read TGTGCCAGCAGCTTACTGAACACCGGGGAGCTGTTTTTT. Amino acids: CASSLLNTGELFF. Full variable domain (outside the CDR3, taken from reference TRBV7-3 and TRBJ2-2): GAGVSQTPSNKVTEKGKYVELRCDPISGHTALYWYRQSLGQGPEFLIYFQGTGAADDSGLPNDRFFAVRPEGSVSTLKIQRTERGDSAVYLCASSLLNTGELFFGEGSRLTVL.

This sequence joins TRBV27 and TRBJ2-1; D remains unclear. This CDR3 comprises 16 residues. CDR1 and CDR2 from the germline V gene are MNHEY and SMNVEV (reference sequence). Between the trimmed V and J ends, which lost 2 bases and 4 bases, there was a span of 15 bases. CDR3 DNA sequence: TGTGCCAGCAGTTTAAATATGGCAGGATCATACAATGAGCAGTTCTTC. Its translation: CASSLNMAGSYNEQFF.

The V call is TRBV6-6, the J call TRBJ1-1, with D possibly being TRBD1 (6 bases). V was pared by 6 bases and J by 4 bases, with 18 bases between. The CDR3 is made up of 15 amino acids. In germline, CDR1 is MNHNY, CDR2 SVGAGI (reference sequence). The CDR3 DNA sequence: TGTGCCAGCAGCCCGCAGGGAAGGGGGGGCACTGAAGCTTTCTTT. Encoded protein: CASSPQGRGGTEAFF.

The chain joins TRBV5-1 to TRBJ2-5; 11 bases align to TRBD2. CDR3 length equals 16 residues. Germline V gene sequence: CDR1 SGHRS, CDR2 YFSETQ. After removal of 4 bases from V and 1 base from J, the junction contained 6 bases not matched to a gene. The CDR3 sequence: CASSPGTSGIQETQYF. CDR3 nucleotide sequence: TGCGCCAGCAGCCCGGGGACTAGCGGTATCCAAGAGACCCAGTACTTC.

This clone has a single count. The chain has TRBV7-3 and TRBJ2-5; 8 bases are a match to TRBD2. V was clipped by 4 bases and J by 1 base; unmatched bases: 5. The CDR3 spans 15 residues. Germline V gene data show CDR1 as SGHTA and CDR2 as FQGTGA. The CDR3 loop is CASSSSGGIQETQYF. The CDR3 DNA is TGTGCCAGCAGCTCATCGGGGGGGATCCAAGAGACCCAGTACTTC.

The rearrangement links TRBV7-2 to TRBJ1-4, with 7 bases that match TRBD1. Germline CDR1 is SGHTA and CDR2 is FQGNSA. CDR3 size: 15 residues. J lost 4 bases, V lost 5 bases, and 7 bases had no gene match. This chain's CDR3 is CASSVSGQINEKLFF. The CDR3 DNA follows: TGTGCCAGCAGCGTCTCGGGACAGATTAATGAAAAACTGTTTTTT.

CDR3 loop: CASSSGGANTEAFF. The CDR3 DNA reads TGTGCCAGCAGTTCAGGGGGCGCGAACACTGAAGCTTTCTTT. The chain combines TRBV28 with TRBJ1-1, with TRBD1 identical over 8 bases. CDR3 length: 14 residues. The trim removed 4 bases at V and 1 base at J, leaving 2 bases unmatched. Germline-derived CDR1 and CDR2 are MDHEN and SYDVKM. The variable domain in full, completed from reference TRBV28 and TRBJ1-1, reads DVKVTQSSRYLVKRTGEKVFLECVQDMDHENMFWYRQDPGLGLRLIYFSYDVKMKEKGDIPEGYSVSREKKERFSLILESASTNQTSMYLCASSSGGANTEAFFGQGTRLTVV.

This chain links TRBV7-3 with TRBJ2-3; TRBD2 matches 10 bases. This CDR3 contains 16 residues. Germline V CDR1 and CDR2: SGHTA, FQGTGA. V lost 4 bases and J lost 6; bases outside the gene matches: 10. CDR3 nucleotide sequence: TGTGCCAGCAGCTGGAGCGGGGGGGTAGCTTCCGATACGCAGTATTTT. It translates to CASSWSGGVASDTQYF.

The chain is built from TRBV28 and TRBJ2-7, with 7 nucleotides matching TRBD1. CDR3 length equals 17 residues. Germline V gene lookup returns CDR1 MDHEN and CDR2 SYDVKM. V trimming: 7 bases; J trimming: 7 bases; junction bases outside the gene matches: 22. The CDR3 DNA sequence: TGTGCCAGCACCACAGCCCCGGGACAGAGGATAAAGGGGGAGCAGTACTTC. This translates into CASTTAPGQRIKGEQYF.

CDR3: CASSEDQGFYGYTF. As DNA, the CDR3 is TGTGCCAGCAGCGAAGACCAGGGTTTTTATGGCTACACCTTC. V and J are TRBV9 and TRBJ1-2, with a possible D match to TRBD1 (5 bases). With 3 bases removed from V and 5 bases from J, the gap between germline ends came to 14 bases. The CDR3 consists of 14 residues. Germline assignment: CDR1 SGDLS and CDR2 YYNGEE.

V gene TRBV11-3 combines with J gene TRBJ1-2; tentative D call: TRBD1 (6 bases). There are 19 residues in the CDR3. V was shortened by 5 bases and J by 2 bases, with 27 bases between the two germline ends. Germline-derived CDR1 and CDR2 are SGHNT and YENEEA. The CDR3 region is CASSLPISFDRRINYGYTF. Here the CDR3 DNA reads TGTGCCAGCAGCCTTCCCATTTCTTTCGACAGGCGCATAAACTATGGCTACACCTTC.

This rearrangement joins TRBV5-1 to TRBJ2-3; D may be TRBD2 (6 bases). Germline CDR1 reads SGHRS; CDR2 reads YFSETQ. This CDR3 is 14 amino acids long. V lost 4 bases and J 1 base, leaving 10 bases between the germline ends. In DNA form, the CDR3 reads TGCGCCAGCAGCCGGGACTGGGGCACAGATACGCAGTATTTT. It codes for CASSRDWGTDTQYF.

This clone has only one observation. The V call is TRBV7-3, the J call TRBJ1-1; a weak D match, TRBD1 (6 bases). The CDR3 loop spans 15 amino acids. Germline V gene lookup returns CDR1 SGHTA and CDR2 FQGTGA. V lost 0 bases to trimming and J lost 1 base, with 9 bases between them. In nucleotides, the CDR3 is TGTGCCAGCAGCTTAACGGAACAGGGGAACACTGAAGCTTTCTTT. Amino acid sequence: CASSLTEQGNTEAFF.

The V call is TRBV5-1, the J call TRBJ2-2; D remains ambiguous. CDR3 length: 14 amino acids. Germline CDR1 and CDR2: SGHRS and YFSETQ. Between the trimmed V and J ends, which lost 6 bases and 4 bases, there was a span of 13 bases. DNA of the CDR3: TGCGCCAGCACATCGGAGAAGTTCACCGGGGAGCTGTTTTTT. This translates into CASTSEKFTGELFF.

The V call is TRBV29-1, the J call TRBJ2-7; 8 bases agree with TRBD2. V shed 1 base and J 2 bases; nucleotides not matched to a gene: 7. The CDR3 spans 15 residues. Germline loops: CDR1 SQVTM, CDR2 ANQGSEA. The CDR3, as DNA: TGCAGCGTTGAAGGAGAAGCGGGAGACCCCTACGAGCAGTACTTC. Translating gives CSVEGEAGDPYEQYF.

The chain combines TRBV28 with TRBJ2-5, with 8 positions matching TRBD1. The germline CDR1 and CDR2 sequences are MDHEN and SYDVKM. The V gene end was trimmed by 11 bases and the J gene end by 5 bases; junction bases not matched to a gene: 10. There are 13 residues in the CDR3. CDR3: CAGGWTGRETQYF. CDR3 bases: TGTGCCGGGGGGTGGACAGGGCGGGAGACCCAGTACTTC.